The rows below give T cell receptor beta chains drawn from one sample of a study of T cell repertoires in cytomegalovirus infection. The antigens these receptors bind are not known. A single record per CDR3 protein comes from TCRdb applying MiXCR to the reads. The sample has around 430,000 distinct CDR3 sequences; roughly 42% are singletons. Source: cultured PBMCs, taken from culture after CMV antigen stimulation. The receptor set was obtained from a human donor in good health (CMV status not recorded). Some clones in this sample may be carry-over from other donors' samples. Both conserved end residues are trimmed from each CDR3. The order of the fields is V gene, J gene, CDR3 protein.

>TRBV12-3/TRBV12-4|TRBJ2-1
ASSFRGLSYNEQF
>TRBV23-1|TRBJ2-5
ASSRLAEETQY
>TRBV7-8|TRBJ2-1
ASSSGTGFYNEQF
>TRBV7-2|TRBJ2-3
ASSSGSQRDTQY
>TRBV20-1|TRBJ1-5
SARQGGNQPQH
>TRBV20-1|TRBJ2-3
SARDPGEAWNTQY
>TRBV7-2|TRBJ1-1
ASSLIGSADTEAF
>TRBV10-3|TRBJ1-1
AISSDVVNTEAF
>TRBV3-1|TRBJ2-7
ASSRSRTSGSVYEQY
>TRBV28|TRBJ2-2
ASRVLARGELF
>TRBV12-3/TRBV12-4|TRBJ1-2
ASSPNGLAGGYT
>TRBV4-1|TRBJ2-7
ASSQERSYEQY
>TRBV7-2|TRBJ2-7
ASSFERGSTYEQY
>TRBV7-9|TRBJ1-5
ASSSSTAGQPQH
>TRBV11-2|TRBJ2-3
ASSLTATSATVTQY
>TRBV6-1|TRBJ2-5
ASGSGGMETQY
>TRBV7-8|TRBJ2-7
ASSSKVPGQGWFFYEQY
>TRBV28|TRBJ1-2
ASSLMTENNYGYT
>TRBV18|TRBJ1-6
ASSPPSSDSPLH
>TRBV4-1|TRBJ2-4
ASSLPVAKNIQY
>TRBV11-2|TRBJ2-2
ASSHYTGELF
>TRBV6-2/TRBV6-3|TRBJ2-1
ASSLRQGNEQF
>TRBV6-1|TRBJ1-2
ASGLRQGSGGYT
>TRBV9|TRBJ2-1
ASSAPGPGYYEQF
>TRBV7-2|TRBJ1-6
ASSFHWGGLKSSYNSPLH
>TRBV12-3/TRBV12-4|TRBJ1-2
ASSPDGDGGYT
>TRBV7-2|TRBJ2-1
ASSFTGAPYNEQF
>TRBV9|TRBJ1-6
ASSKHTRRDSADNSPLH
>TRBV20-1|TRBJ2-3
SPGGRLSTDTQY
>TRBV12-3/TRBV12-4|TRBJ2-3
ASRPAGGLPDTQY
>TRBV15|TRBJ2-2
ATSPQEAYTGELF
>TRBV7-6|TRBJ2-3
ASSQLTGTVDTQY
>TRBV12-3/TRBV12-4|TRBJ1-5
ASRGQLNQPQH
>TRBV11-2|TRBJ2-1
ASSPGLDSYNEQF